This TCR beta chain appears in the sequencing data of a study of CD8 T cells in ankylosing spondylitis. Regarding the study as a whole: Blood of patients with ankylosing spondylitis appeared to be characterized by a TCR beta motif of several highly homologous variants. Significant enrichment of disease-linked clones was reported in matched ankylosing spondylitis synovial fluid.

This clonotype is termed medium-sized. What it recognizes is unknown. The TCR beta libraries were generated through quantitative 5'-RACE incorporating molecular barcodes. MiXCR, applied by TCRdb to the 5' RACE reads, yields one record per CDR3 protein. The repertoire holds roughly 7,000 distinct CDR3 sequences, with roughly 2.8% as singletons. The CDR3 is 14 residues long. The ends lost 3 bases at V and 5 bases at J; junction bases unmatched: 6. Per germline, CDR1 SGDLS and CDR2 YYNGEE. This rearrangement joins TRBV9 to TRBJ2-5, with TRBD2 matching 8 bases. The origin of this receptor is a female donor with ankylosing spondylitis or in good health (not recorded which). The material sequenced was blood, either unsorted or a sorted T cell fraction (not recorded which). The CDR3 region has the DNA TGTGCCAGCAGCGCGGGACTAGTCGTTGAGACCCAGTACTTC. It encodes CASSAGLVVETQYF.